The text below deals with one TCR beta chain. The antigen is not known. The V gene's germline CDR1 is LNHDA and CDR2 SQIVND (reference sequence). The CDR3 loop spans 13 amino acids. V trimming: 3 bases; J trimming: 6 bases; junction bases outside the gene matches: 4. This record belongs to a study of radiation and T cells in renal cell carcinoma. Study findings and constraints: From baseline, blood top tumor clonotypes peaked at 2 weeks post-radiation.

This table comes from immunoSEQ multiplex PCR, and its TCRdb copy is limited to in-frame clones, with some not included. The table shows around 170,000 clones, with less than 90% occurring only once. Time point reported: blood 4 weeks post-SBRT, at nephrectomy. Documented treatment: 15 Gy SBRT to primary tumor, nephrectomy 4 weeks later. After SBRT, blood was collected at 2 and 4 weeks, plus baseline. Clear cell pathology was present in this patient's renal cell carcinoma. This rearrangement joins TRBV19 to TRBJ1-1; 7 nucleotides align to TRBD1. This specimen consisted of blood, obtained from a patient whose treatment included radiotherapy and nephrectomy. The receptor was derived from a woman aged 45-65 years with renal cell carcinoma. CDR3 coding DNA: TGTGCCAGTAGTATGGTCCAGGGGGCTGAAGCTTTCTTT. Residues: CASSMVQGAEAFF.